These T cell receptor beta chains were read from a single sample in a study of T cell changes during pregnancy in multiple sclerosis. The protocol was immunoSEQ multiplex PCR, while the TCRdb copy is restricted to in-frame clones and leaves out a portion. The data contain roughly 50,000 clones, roughly nine tenths of them singletons. This material consisted of CD8+ T cells from peripheral blood mononuclear cells, taken in the second trimester of pregnancy. These receptors all come from a female donor with multiple sclerosis, enrolled in a pregnancy study. The CDR3 runs from the conserved cysteine through the conserved F or W. The D gene is left open where the match is weak.

d_call,j_call,v_call,cdr3_nt,cdr3_aa
-,TRBJ1-3,TRBV11-2,TGTGCCAGCAGCTTATCTGGGGGGTCAGGAAACACCATATATTTT,CASSLSGGSGNTIYF
-,TRBJ1-4,TRBV25-1,TGTGCCAGCAGTGCCTGGACTTTGAGGGCTAATGAAAAACTGTTTTTT,CASSAWTLRANEKLFF
TRBD2,TRBJ2-7,TRBV6-6,TGTGCGGCGGGAGCAAGCTCCTACGAGCAGTACTTC,CAAGASSYEQYF
TRBD2,TRBJ2-5,TRBV6-5,TGTGCCAGCAGTTACGGGGGGGGGTACCAAGAGACCCAGTACTTC,CASSYGGGYQETQYF
-,TRBJ1-1,TRBV5-5,TGTGCCAGCATCCCAGGGGTGAACACTGAAGCTTTCTTT,CASIPGVNTEAFF
-,TRBJ1-5,TRBV15,TGTGCCACCAGCAGAGATGCGGGGGCCTTCAATCAGCCCCAGCATTTT,CATSRDAGAFNQPQHF
-,TRBJ1-1,TRBV5-1,TGCGCCAGCAGCCAGATCCGGGTGGGCACTGAAGCTTTCTTT,CASSQIRVGTEAFF
-,TRBJ1-1,TRBV4-1,TGCGCCAGCAGCCTTCAAATGAACACTGAAGCTTTCTTT,CASSLQMNTEAFF
-,TRBJ2-7,TRBV5-6,TGTGCCAGCAGTCCTAGCGTCGGGACAGAACACTACGAGCAGTACTTC,CASSPSVGTEHYEQYF
TRBD2,TRBJ2-3,TRBV4-1,TGCGCCAGCAGCCCCTATTCCGGGACTAGCGGGGATACGCAGTATTTT,CASSPYSGTSGDTQYF
TRBD1,TRBJ2-3,TRBV30,TGTGCCTGGGATTCGACAGGGGAAGGGACAGATACGCAGTATTTT,CAWDSTGEGTDTQYF
-,TRBJ2-2,TRBV11-2,TGTGCCAGCAGCACACCGAACACCGGGGAGCTGTTTTTT,CASSTPNTGELFF
-,TRBJ2-1,TRBV9,TGTGCCAGCAGCGTGGGAGTGTTCAATGAGCAGTTCTTC,CASSVGVFNEQFF
-,TRBJ1-5,TRBV19,TGTGCCAGTAGTAACGGGGGCAATCAGCCCCAGCATTTT,CASSNGGNQPQHF
TRBD1,TRBJ2-5,TRBV4-1,TGCGCCAGCAGCCAAAGAGTCGGGACAGGGAGCATGGGGGACCAGTACTTC,CASSQRVGTGSMGDQYF
-,TRBJ2-3,TRBV19,TGTGCCACTCAGTGGGGCAGCAGCACAGATACGCAGTATTTT,CATQWGSSTDTQYF
-,TRBJ2-7,TRBV4-2,TGTGCCAGCAGCCAAGATCGGGACTCTCCCTCCTACGAGCAGTACTTC,CASSQDRDSPSYEQYF
TRBD2,TRBJ2-7,TRBV19,TGTGCCACCGGAAGGGGACTAGCGGGGGATTGGTGGAACTACGAGCAGTACTTC,CATGRGLAGDWWNYEQYF
-,TRBJ2-3,TRBV9,TGTGCCAGCAGCGTTTCGGTACTTGACACAGATACGCAGTATTTT,CASSVSVLDTDTQYF
TRBD2,TRBJ2-7,TRBV5-5,TGTGCCAGCAGCTTGACTAGCGGGCAGGGGCACGAGCAGTACTTC,CASSLTSGQGHEQYF
-,TRBJ2-2,TRBV11-2,TGTGCCAGCAGCTTAGGGCCGGGGAATCATATCGGGGAGCTGTTTTTT,CASSLGPGNHIGELFF
-,TRBJ1-2,TRBV6-5,TGTGCCAGCAGTTCCACATCCGCACAATCCGGCTACACCTTC,CASSSTSAQSGYTF
TRBD1,TRBJ1-2,TRBV4-1,TGCGCCAGCAGCGCCTGGACAGGGGACTATGGCTACACCTTC,CASSAWTGDYGYTF